What follows are 32 T cell receptor beta chains derived from one specimen sequenced in a study of blood T cell repertoires in COVID-19. Some clones are missing from TCRdb's copy, which holds only in-frame ones; the method was immunoSEQ multiplex PCR. The sample holds about 190,000 clones, 75% to 90% seen once. Sequencing used peripheral blood. These receptors came from a middle-aged woman with acute or convalescent COVID-19.

This rearrangement joins TRBV27 to TRBJ1-4, with TRBD1 identical over 7 bases. V lost 4 bases to trimming and J lost 7 bases; unmatched junction nucleotides: 6. The CDR3 spans 14 residues. Looked up from germline, CDR1 is MNHEY and CDR2 is SMNVEV (reference sequence). The CDR3 coding sequence is TGTGCCAGCAGTTCGACAGGGTCTGGTGAAAAACTGTTTTTT. Translated: CASSSTGSGEKLFF.

This clone occurred a few times. The chain is built from TRBV2 and TRBJ2-7; the D is unclear. Trimming took 7 bases from V and 2 from J, leaving 12 bases between them. The V gene's germline CDR1 is SNHLY and CDR2 FYNNEI. The CDR3 consists of 13 residues. CDR3 region: CASIGSGTYEQYF. CDR3 bases: TGTGCCAGCATAGGTTCAGGTACCTACGAGCAGTACTTC.

This clone was seen just once. V is TRBV6-5 and J is TRBJ2-3; D call uncertain. Germline CDR1 and CDR2: MNHEY and SVGAGI. Deletions cut 4 bases from V and 6 bases from J, with 11 bases between. The CDR3 consists of 13 residues. CDR3 residues: CASSSGLGDTQYF. For the CDR3, the DNA is TGTGCCAGCAGTTCGGGTTTGGGTGATACGCAGTATTTT.

The chain recombines TRBV5-1 with TRBJ2-1; TRBD1 matches at 7 bases. Per germline, CDR1 SGHRS and CDR2 YFSETQ. V lost 4 bases and J lost 8; bases outside the gene matches: 3. The CDR3 is made up of 12 amino acids. CDR3 sequence (DNA): TGCGCCAGCAGCCCTCAGGGGGATGAGCAGTTCTTC. Translated: CASSPQGDEQFF.

The chain recombines TRBV11-2 with TRBJ2-3, with D unresolved. Per germline, CDR1 SGHAT and CDR2 FQNNGV. The CDR3 runs 12 residues. Trimming removed 4 bases at V and 4 bases at J, with 6 bases between. The CDR3 here is CASSSYADTQYF. DNA for the CDR3: TGTGCCAGCAGCTCCTATGCAGATACGCAGTATTTT.

This clone showed up just once. This CDR3 is CASSVAGFGGVADTQYF. The CDR3 DNA is TGTGCCAGCAGCGTAGCGGGATTTGGAGGGGTGGCAGATACGCAGTATTTT. The V gene is TRBV9, the J gene TRBJ2-3; maybe TRBD2 (6 bases). The V end was cut by 0 bases, the J end by 4 bases, with 18 bases between. Germline V gene lookup returns CDR1 SGDLS and CDR2 YYNGEE. The length of the CDR3 is 17 residues.

The chain employs TRBV4-1 and TRBJ2-7; TRBD1 matches 7 bases. CDR3 length: 15 amino acids. The germline V gene encodes CDR1 MGHRA and CDR2 YSYEKL. V shed 4 bases, J shed 3 bases, and the junction held 9 bases outside the gene matches. DNA for the CDR3: TGCGCCAGCAGCCGAGGACAGGTCCTAAACTACGAGCAGTACTTC. This codes for CASSRGQVLNYEQYF.

This sequence joins TRBV2 and TRBJ2-4, with TRBD2 identical over 7 bases. Per the germline V gene, CDR1 is SNHLY and CDR2 is FYNNEI. V trimming: 5 bases; J trimming: 1 base; junction bases outside the gene matches: 5. The CDR3 spans 15 residues. CDR3 protein: CASSLSGTAKNIQYF. DNA of the CDR3: TGTGCCAGCAGTTTGAGCGGGACGGCCAAAAACATTCAGTACTTC.

The gene calls are TRBV11-2 and TRBJ2-1; the match to TRBD2 covers 10 bases. CDR3 length: 17 amino acids. The V gene end was trimmed by 4 bases and the J gene end by 4 bases; junction bases not matched to a gene: 10. Looked up from germline, CDR1 is SGHAT and CDR2 is FQNNGV. This chain's CDR3 is CASSSSQAGGLYNEQFF. CDR3 DNA sequence: TGTGCCAGCAGCTCATCTCAAGCGGGGGGGTTGTACAATGAGCAGTTCTTC.

The CDR3 DNA follows: TGTGCCAGCAGTACCCCTGGCCCTGAAGCTTTCTTT. Its protein is CASSTPGPEAFF. V usage is TRBV28 and J usage is TRBJ1-1; D is unclear. V was clipped by 5 bases and J by 6 bases, with 10 bases between them. Looked up from germline, CDR1 is MDHEN and CDR2 is SYDVKM. The CDR3 has 12 residues.

The V call is TRBV30, the J call TRBJ1-3; TRBD1 matches 8 bases. Germline values: CDR1 GTSNPN, CDR2 SVGIG (reference sequence). With 1 base clipped from V and 4 bases from J, the junction kept 6 bases outside the gene matches. The CDR3 length is 15 residues. CDR3 sequence: CAWSAKDRVGNTIYF. CDR3 coding DNA: TGTGCCTGGAGTGCGAAGGACAGGGTAGGAAACACCATATATTTT.

The V call is TRBV2, the J call TRBJ1-6; TRBD1 might be the D (6 bases). Per the germline V gene, CDR1 is SNHLY and CDR2 is FYNNEI. CDR3 length: 15 amino acids. V dropped 6 bases and J dropped 6 bases, with 15 bases sitting between them. CDR3 protein: CASRLRGGGNSPLHF. For the CDR3, the DNA is TGTGCCAGCAGGTTAAGGGGGGGAGGTAATTCACCCCTCCACTTT.

The gene calls are TRBV19 and TRBJ2-4; 8 bases fit TRBD1. Germline CDR1 reads LNHDA; CDR2 reads SQIVND (reference sequence). This CDR3 comprises 12 residues. The J segment lost 8 bases and the V segment lost 4 bases, leaving 1 base of the junction unmatched. CDR3 residues: CASSTGGYIQYF. For the CDR3, the DNA is TGTGCCAGTAGTACAGGGGGCTACATTCAGTACTTC.

This clone occurred a few times. CDR3 DNA sequence: TGTGCCAGCAGTTACTCGTCTCCCCGCGGGGTATACAATGAGCAGTTCTTC. This translates into CASSYSSPRGVYNEQFF. The chain joins TRBV6-2 or TRBV6-3 to TRBJ2-1; TRBD2 might be the D (6 bases). The CDR3 is made up of 17 amino acids. Trimming shortened V by 0 bases and J by 4 bases, and 16 bases separated the two germline ends. The germline CDR1 and CDR2 sequences are MNHEY and SVGEGT.

The V and J genes are TRBV27 and TRBJ2-7; D is ambiguous. The CDR3 length is 14 residues. V was trimmed by 2 bases and J by 1 base, leaving 9 bases between them. The V gene's germline CDR1 is MNHEY and CDR2 SMNVEV (reference sequence). CDR3 sequence: CASSLGPVSYEQYF. The CDR3, as DNA: TGTGCCAGCAGTTTAGGCCCAGTTTCCTACGAGCAGTACTTC.

This rearrangement joins TRBV30 to TRBJ2-1; 8 bases agree with TRBD2. V lost 3 bases, J lost 9 bases, and 13 bases stayed unmatched. Germline lookup yields CDR1 GTSNPN and CDR2 SVGIG (reference sequence). The CDR3 contains 15 residues. This CDR3 reads CAWRAGRGGPGEQFF. The CDR3 nucleotides read TGTGCCTGGAGAGCGGGACGGGGGGGCCCGGGTGAGCAGTTCTTC.

The chain combines TRBV28 with TRBJ2-1; D is unresolved. The CDR3 consists of 14 residues. V was pared by 3 bases and J by 3 bases, with 9 bases between. CDR1 is MDHEN, CDR2 SYDVKM, per germline. CDR3 DNA sequence: TGTGCCAGCAGTTTGTATGGCAACTACAATGAGCAGTTCTTC. Its translation is CASSLYGNYNEQFF.

The gene calls are TRBV6-6 and TRBJ2-7, with 9 bases matching TRBD2. Germline V gene data show CDR1 as MNHNY and CDR2 as SVGAGI (reference sequence). This CDR3 contains 15 residues. V lost 6 bases and J lost 3; bases outside the gene matches: 9. This CDR3 is CASSHPSGGYYEQYF. The CDR3 nucleotides read TGTGCCAGCAGCCACCCCAGCGGGGGGTACTACGAGCAGTACTTC.

This chain links TRBV12-1 with TRBJ1-1; the table's D gene call, TRBD1, was not cross checked with the DNA. TRBV12-1 has pseudogene status. The CDR3 length is 15 residues. The CDR3 DNA reads as TGTGCCAGCAGACCAGGGGCTCAAGTGAACACTGAAGCTTTCTTT. Encoded protein: CASRPGAQVNTEAFF.

This clone appeared many times. This rearrangement joins TRBV2 to TRBJ1-5, with D possibly TRBD1 on 5 matching bases. The ends were cut back, 7 bases at V and 0 bases at J, with 16 bases in the middle. The CDR3 runs 16 residues. Germline-derived CDR1 and CDR2 are SNHLY and FYNNEI. The CDR3: CASMRDADGSNQPQHF. In DNA form, the CDR3 reads TGTGCCAGCATGCGGGACGCAGACGGTAGCAATCAGCCCCAGCATTTT.

V usage is TRBV9 and J usage is TRBJ1-4, with a tentative D call TRBD1 (5 bases). Trimming took off 2 bases at V and 7 bases at J, with 12 bases between the two ends. Germline values: CDR1 SGDLS, CDR2 YYNGEE. The CDR3 contains 14 residues. The CDR3 DNA reads as TGTGCCAGCAGCGTCACCTTGGGGGGTGAAAAACTGTTTTTT. Translating gives CASSVTLGGEKLFF.

The rearrangement uses TRBV6-2 or TRBV6-3 and TRBJ1-2; no reliable D call. In germline, CDR1 is MNHEY, CDR2 SVGEGT. This CDR3 region has 15 residues. Trimming removed 0 bases at V and 4 bases at J, with 12 bases between. This CDR3 is CASSYSRQAFYGYTF. The CDR3 nucleotides read TGTGCCAGCAGTTACTCGCGCCAGGCCTTCTATGGCTACACCTTC.

V is TRBV9 and J is TRBJ2-7; D may be TRBD2 (6 bases). The length of the CDR3 is 14 residues. Germline values: CDR1 SGDLS, CDR2 YYNGEE. Between the trimmed V and J ends, which lost 0 bases and 6 bases, there was a span of 13 bases. CDR3 sequence reads: CASSVGGEYVEQYF. The CDR3 DNA reads as TGTGCCAGCAGCGTAGGGGGGGAATACGTCGAGCAGTACTTC.

This clone came up a few times. This chain links TRBV4-1 with TRBJ2-5, with 9 bases lining up with TRBD2. The CDR3 is made up of 15 amino acids. V lost 1 base and J lost 5; bases outside the gene matches: 5. CDR1 and CDR2 from the germline V gene are MGHRA and YSYEKL. The CDR3 here is CASSQGASGAETQYF. The CDR3 coding sequence is TGCGCCAGCAGCCAAGGGGCTAGCGGGGCGGAGACCCAGTACTTC.

The chain joins TRBV18 to TRBJ2-2; D gene uncertain. The V gene lost 3 bases and the J gene lost 6 bases, with 5 bases spanning the gap. Germline V CDR1 and CDR2: KGHSH, LQKENI. This CDR3 is built from 12 residues. The CDR3: CASSPNPGELFF. The CDR3 DNA is TGTGCCAGCTCACCCAATCCCGGGGAGCTGTTTTTT.

V is TRBV20-1 and J is TRBJ2-1; 9 nucleotides match TRBD1. From germline, CDR1 is DFQATT and CDR2 SNEGSKA (reference sequence). The CDR3 consists of 13 residues. V trimming: 3 bases; J trimming: 6 bases; junction bases outside the gene matches: 3. For the CDR3, the DNA is TGCAGTGCTAGTCACAGGGGGCTCAATGAGCAGTTCTTC. This translates into CSASHRGLNEQFF.

This clone was recorded once. This chain uses TRBV2 with TRBJ1-1; no clear D. Trimming took off 8 bases at V and 1 base at J, with 11 bases between the two ends. CDR3 size: 13 residues. The germline gives CDR1 SNHLY, CDR2 FYNNEI. The CDR3 nucleotides read TGTGCCAGCGGACTGTGGGGGAACACTGAAGCTTTCTTT. Translation: CASGLWGNTEAFF.

The chain uses TRBV4-1 and TRBJ2-7, with D unclear. The CDR3 contains 12 residues. Germline values: CDR1 MGHRA, CDR2 YSYEKL. The ends were cut back, 2 bases at V and 9 bases at J, with 11 bases in the middle. The chain's CDR3 is CASSQFNSPQYF. The CDR3, as DNA: TGCGCCAGCAGCCAATTTAACAGCCCGCAGTACTTC.

CDR3 protein: CASGRAASNYGYTF. CDR3 DNA sequence: TGTGCCAGCGGGAGGGCCGCCTCAAACTATGGCTACACCTTC. The genes are TRBV6-5 and TRBJ1-2; D ambiguous. The V and J ends lost 8 bases and 2 bases respectively, with 15 bases between them. CDR1 MNHEY and CDR2 SVGAGI come from the germline V gene. This CDR3 has 14 residues.

The chain joins TRBV19 to TRBJ2-2; TRBD1 matches 9 bases. CDR3 length: 19 residues. Unmatched junction bases numbered 13, after V lost 4 bases and J lost 1 base. Germline V gene data show CDR1 as LNHDA and CDR2 as SQIVND (reference sequence). CDR3 sequence (DNA): TGTGCCAGTAGTACCCTGGGAATGGCGGGACAGGGGAACACCGGGGAGCTGTTTTTT. Protein product: CASSTLGMAGQGNTGELFF.

This rearrangement joins TRBV6-5 to TRBJ1-2; tentatively, D is TRBD1 (6 bases). The CDR3 length is 13 residues. Germline values: CDR1 MNHEY, CDR2 SVGAGI. V was pared by 10 bases and J by 2 bases, with 14 bases between. The CDR3 bases are TGTGCCACCGAACAGGGAAACAACTATGGCTACACCTTC. This gives the protein CATEQGNNYGYTF.

This clone was counted a single time. This chain joins TRBV5-1 and TRBJ1-2; TRBD1 matches at 9 bases. CDR1 is SGHRS and CDR2 is YFSETQ in the germline V gene. The CDR3 contains 14 residues. The ends lost 1 base at V and 4 bases at J; junction bases unmatched: 2. CDR3 DNA sequence: TGCGCCAGCAGCTTGACAGGGGGCGTCTATGGCTACACCTTC. Residues: CASSLTGGVYGYTF.